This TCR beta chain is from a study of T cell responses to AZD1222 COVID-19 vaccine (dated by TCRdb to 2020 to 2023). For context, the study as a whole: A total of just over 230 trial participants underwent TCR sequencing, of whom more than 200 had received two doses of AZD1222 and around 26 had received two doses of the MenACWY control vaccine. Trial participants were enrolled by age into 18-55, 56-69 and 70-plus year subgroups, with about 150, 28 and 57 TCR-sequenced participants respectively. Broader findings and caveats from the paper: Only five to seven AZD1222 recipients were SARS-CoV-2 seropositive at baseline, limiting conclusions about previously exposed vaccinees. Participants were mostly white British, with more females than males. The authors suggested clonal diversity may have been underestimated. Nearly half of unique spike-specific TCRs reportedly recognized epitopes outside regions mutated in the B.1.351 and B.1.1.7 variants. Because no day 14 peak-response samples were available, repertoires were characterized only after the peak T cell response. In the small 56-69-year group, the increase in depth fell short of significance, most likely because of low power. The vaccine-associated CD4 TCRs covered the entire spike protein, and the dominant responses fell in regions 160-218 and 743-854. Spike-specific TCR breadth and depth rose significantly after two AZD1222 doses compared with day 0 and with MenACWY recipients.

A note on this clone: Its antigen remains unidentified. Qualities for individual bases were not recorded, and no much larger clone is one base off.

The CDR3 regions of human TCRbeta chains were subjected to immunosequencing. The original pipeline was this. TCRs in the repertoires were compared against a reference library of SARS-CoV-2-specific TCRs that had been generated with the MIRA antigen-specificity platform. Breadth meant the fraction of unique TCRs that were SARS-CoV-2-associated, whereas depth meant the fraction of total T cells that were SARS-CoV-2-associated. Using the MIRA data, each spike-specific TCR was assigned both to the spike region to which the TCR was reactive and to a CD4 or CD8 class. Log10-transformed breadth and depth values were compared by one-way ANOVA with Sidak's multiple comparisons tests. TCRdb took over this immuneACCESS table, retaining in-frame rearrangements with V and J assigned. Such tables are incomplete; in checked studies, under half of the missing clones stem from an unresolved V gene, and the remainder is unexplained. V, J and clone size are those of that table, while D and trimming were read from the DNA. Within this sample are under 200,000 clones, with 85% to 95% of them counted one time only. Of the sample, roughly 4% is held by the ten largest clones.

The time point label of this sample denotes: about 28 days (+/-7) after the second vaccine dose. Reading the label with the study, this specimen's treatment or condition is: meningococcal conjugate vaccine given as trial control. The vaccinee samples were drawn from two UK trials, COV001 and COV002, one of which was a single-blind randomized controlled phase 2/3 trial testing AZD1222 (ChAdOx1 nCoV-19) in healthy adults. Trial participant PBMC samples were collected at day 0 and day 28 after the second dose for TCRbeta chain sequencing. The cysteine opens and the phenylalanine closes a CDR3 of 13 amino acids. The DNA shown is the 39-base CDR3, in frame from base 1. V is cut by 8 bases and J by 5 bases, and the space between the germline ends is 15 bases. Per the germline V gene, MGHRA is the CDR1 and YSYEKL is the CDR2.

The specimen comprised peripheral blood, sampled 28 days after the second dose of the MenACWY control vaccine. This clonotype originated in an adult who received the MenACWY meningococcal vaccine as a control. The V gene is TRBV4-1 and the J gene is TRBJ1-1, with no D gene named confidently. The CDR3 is CASGGRRVTEAFF. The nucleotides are TGCGCCAGCGGTGGCAGGAGGGTTACTGAAGCTTTCTTT.